The source of this T cell receptor (beta chain) is a study of T cell repertoires in cytomegalovirus infection. In the study overall: Signatures in public TCR beta sequences pointed to both CMV infection and matching HLA type.

Germline CDR1 is SGHVS and CDR2 is FQNEAQ. Trimming removed 3 bases from V and 7 bases from J, with 19 bases in between. CDR3 length: 15 residues. TCRdb re-derived calls from the reads in MiXCR, one entry per CDR3 protein. The repertoire holds about 180,000 distinct CDR3 sequences, with 15% to 20% as singletons. Study outcomes and limitations: Frequencies of public TCR beta families were cumulated, and this identified carriers of CMV plus the relevant HLA.

As concerns this clonotype: No antigen is known for it.

Material for sequencing was CD8+ T cells from PBMCs. The clonotype comes from a human donor in good health (CMV status not recorded). Some clones in this sample may be carry-over from other donors' samples. The chain uses TRBV7-8 and TRBJ2-7; maybe TRBD2 (7 bases). CDR3 amino acids: CASSLPGRGAEEQYF. CDR3 bases: TGTGCCAGCAGCTTGCCCGGCCGGGGGGCTGAGGAGCAGTACTTC.